This is a list of T cell receptor beta chains from one sample in a study of T cells in Graves' hyperthyroidism and ophthalmopathy. TCRdb itself ran the multiplex PCR reads through MiXCR, one entry per CDR3 protein. The sample includes some 510,000 distinct CDR3 sequences, about 43% seen only once; the top ten take roughly 8.2%. The sequenced material came from peripheral blood or thyroid tissue (not recorded which). The receptors come from a woman under 30 with Graves' hyperthyroidism. Both conserved end residues are part of each CDR3. Each record gives: J gene, V gene, CDR3 length, CDR3 protein.

TRBJ1-2 TRBV2 14 CASSGPNVGGGYTF
TRBJ2-2 TRBV19 15 CASSTGTGGYGELFF
TRBJ2-6 TRBV29-1 11 CSVALANVLTF
TRBJ2-7 TRBV7-2 15 CASSRSGTLTYEQYF
TRBJ1-6 TRBV10-3 13 CASEKPDNSPLHF
TRBJ1-1 TRBV7-9 12 CASSRQISEAFF
TRBJ2-5 TRBV5-4 14 CASSLVQGGETQYF
TRBJ1-2 TRBV7-2 14 CASSSPGAAYGYTF
TRBJ2-2 TRBV6-4 13 CASSDPRTGELFF
TRBJ2-6 TRBV7-9 17 CASSPSTTSGWTNVLTF
TRBJ1-1 TRBV20-1 14 CSAREQGGNTEAFF
TRBJ1-2 TRBV7-2 15 CASSRDPGTNYGYTF
TRBJ1-5 TRBV20-1 13 CSGNRGGNQPQHF
TRBJ1-1 TRBV15 13 CATSRDHRSEAFF
TRBJ2-7 TRBV5-1 14 CASSLLDGSYEQYF
TRBJ2-5 TRBV5-1 15 CASSLEGRREETQYF
TRBJ1-1 TRBV10-3 15 CAITQNGPLNTEAFF
TRBJ2-5 TRBV7-8 13 CASSARVRETQYF
TRBJ1-6 TRBV14 15 CASRLEGQGNSPLHF
TRBJ2-7 TRBV29-1 12 CSVAERFYEQYF
TRBJ1-2 TRBV20-1 14 CSARVPDAQEGYTF
TRBJ2-6 TRBV5-1 17 CASSLTATISGANVLTF
TRBJ1-2 TRBV20-1 15 CSARAWALNIYGYTF
TRBJ1-1 TRBV14 15 CASSQATGGTTEAFF
TRBJ2-7 TRBV29-1 15 CSVEDGRESRYEQYF
TRBJ2-5 TRBV7-9 13 CASSLYPSETQYF
TRBJ2-7 TRBV7-2 16 CASSLAAVGTSYEQYF
NA TRBV7-2 14 CASSQVGTGYEQYF
TRBJ1-2 TRBV20-1 13 CSASRNRDYGYTF
TRBJ1-2 TRBV10-2 15 CASSGSGLILHGYTF
TRBJ2-7 TRBV2 13 CASTGTSVTEQYF
TRBJ2-5 TRBV2 16 CASSEAGGFGSETQYF
TRBJ1-2 TRBV29-1 12 CSVRAGGNGYTF
TRBJ1-1 TRBV29-1 14 CSVEDPRVSTEAFF
TRBJ2-2 TRBV2 14 CASSEPPPPGELFF
TRBJ2-7 TRBV2 14 CASSKAGTGVEQYF
TRBJ1-6 TRBV2 15 CASRPATGRNSPLHF
TRBJ1-4 TRBV29-1 14 CSVNPGGAGEKLFF
TRBJ2-5 TRBV12-5 11 CASGFANEQYF
TRBJ1-1 TRBV7-9 14 CASSLATWNTEAFF